A single sample gave rise to the 17 T cell receptor beta chains below, sequenced in a study of shared clonotypes between healthy human individuals (dated by TCRdb to the early 2020s). The method was the immunoSEQ multiplex PCR assay. The table comes from immuneACCESS by way of TCRdb, which keeps in-frame sequences with V and J called. Part of the clones is missing from these tables; in studies checked, under half for an unresolved V gene and the rest for unknown reasons. The sample records some 650,000 clones, about 97% of which are singletons. Around 0.057% of the sample is in the top ten clones. The sample comprised naive CD4+ T cells sorted from blood. The sample's cell subset or site label, in plain terms: CD45RA+ positively selected. All receptors come from a woman between 25 and 40 years old in good health.

The chain recombines TRBV5-1 with TRBJ2-7; D is possibly TRBD1 or TRBD2 (5 bases each). Per the germline V gene, CDR1 is SGHRS and CDR2 is YFSETQ. The CDR3 extends over 13 amino acids. V was clipped by 2 bases and J by 6 bases, with 12 bases between them. In DNA, the CDR3 is TGCGCCAGCAGCTTCGGTGGGGCGGGCGAGCAGTACTTC. Amino acids: CASSFGGAGEQYF.

The V and J genes are TRBV19 and TRBJ1-5; D not resolved. The CDR3 is 13 residues long. V was shortened by 5 bases and J by 3 bases, with 8 bases between the two germline ends. From germline, CDR1 is LNHDA and CDR2 SQIVND (reference sequence). The CDR3 loop is CASSLYTNQPQHF. DNA for the CDR3: TGTGCCAGTAGTTTATACACCAATCAGCCCCAGCATTTT.

With respect to this clone: The same CDR3 can be traced to other DNA sequences in this sample. The chain links TRBV5-1 to TRBJ1-5, with D maybe TRBD1 (6 bases). Germline CDR1 is SGHRS and CDR2 is YFSETQ. The V and J ends lost 0 bases and 1 base respectively, with 8 bases between them. The length of the CDR3 is 15 residues. The CDR3 DNA reads TGCGCCAGCAGCTTGGAGGGACACAGCAATCAGCCCCAGCATTTT. Protein product: CASSLEGHSNQPQHF.

This chain uses TRBV28 with TRBJ1-5; D is ambiguous. Germline-derived CDR1 and CDR2 are MDHEN and SYDVKM. The CDR3 covers 13 residues. The germline V and J ends were trimmed by 3 bases and 4 bases, with 7 bases remaining between them. Here the CDR3 DNA reads TGTGCCAGCAGTTTGGCAGATAATCAGCCCCAGCATTTT. Its protein is CASSLADNQPQHF.

This chain links TRBV9 with TRBJ2-1; a weak D match, TRBD1 (6 bases). Between the trimmed V and J ends, which lost 5 bases and 2 bases, there was a span of 11 bases. CDR1 SGDLS and CDR2 YYNGEE come from the germline V gene. This CDR3 is 14 amino acids long. The CDR3 loop is CASRDSLTYNEQFF. In DNA form, the CDR3 reads TGTGCCAGCAGGGACAGTCTTACCTACAATGAGCAGTTCTTC.

V and J are TRBV2 and TRBJ2-2, with TRBD2 identical over 8 bases. V lost 5 bases to trimming and J lost 7 bases; unmatched junction nucleotides: 9. Germline V CDR1 and CDR2: SNHLY, FYNNEI. The length of the CDR3 is 15 residues. CDR3 bases: TGTGCCAGCAGTAGGAGCGGGAGCCGTGTCGGGGAGCTGTTTTTT. Translating gives CASSRSGSRVGELFF.

The chain carries TRBV19 and TRBJ2-1; 9 positions match TRBD1. Trimming removed 8 bases from V and 4 bases from J; junction bases left unmatched: 6. Germline CDR1 is LNHDA and CDR2 is SQIVND (reference sequence). The CDR3 totals 14 residues. Here the CDR3 reads CASSRDREYNEQFF. For the CDR3, the DNA is TGTGCCAGTTCCCGGGACAGGGAATACAATGAGCAGTTCTTC.

This chain joins TRBV9 and TRBJ2-6; weak D call: TRBD2 (6 bases). The CDR3 runs 17 residues. Germline V gene lookup returns CDR1 SGDLS and CDR2 YYNGEE. The ends were cut back, 0 bases at V and 1 base at J, with 11 bases in the middle. CDR3 protein: CASSVGSRGSGANVLTF. The CDR3 nucleotides are TGTGCCAGCAGCGTAGGAAGCCGGGGGTCTGGGGCCAACGTCCTGACTTTC. The full variable domain, with the rest looked up from reference TRBV9 and TRBJ2-6, is DSGVTQTPKHLITATGQRVTLRCSPRSGDLSVYWYQQSLDQGLQFLIQYYNGEERAKGNILERFSAQQFPDLHSELNLSSLELGDSALYFCASSVGSRGSGANVLTFGAGSRLTVL.

The CDR3 reads CATSSLGRGEGNQPQHF. As DNA, the CDR3 is TGTGCCACCAGCAGCCTCGGGAGGGGGGAAGGCAATCAGCCCCAGCATTTT. J is TRBJ1-5 and V is TRBV15; a weak D match, TRBD1 (6 bases). The germline V gene has CDR1 LNHNV and CDR2 YYDKDF (reference sequence). The CDR3 loop spans 17 amino acids. The V end lost 3 bases, the J end lost 2 bases, and 17 bases lay between the germline ends.

This sequence joins TRBV2 and TRBJ2-1, with D perhaps TRBD2 (5 bases). Germline V gene data show CDR1 as SNHLY and CDR2 as FYNNEI. The ends were cut back, 4 bases at V and 4 bases at J, with 17 bases in the middle. This CDR3 spans 16 amino acids. Written as DNA, the CDR3 is TGTGCCAGCAGTGCGGTGAGGGCCCTCCTTTACAATGAGCAGTTCTTC. It translates to CASSAVRALLYNEQFF.

The rearrangement links TRBV11-1 to TRBJ2-3, with D unclear. In germline, CDR1 is SGHAT, CDR2 FQDESV (reference sequence). V was cut by 7 bases and J by 1 base, with 18 bases left in between. The CDR3 spans 16 residues. CDR3: CASNPSARGGTDTQYF. CDR3 nucleotides: TGTGCCAGCAACCCCTCGGCCAGAGGTGGCACAGATACGCAGTATTTT.

This clone has a single count. The chain is built from TRBV29-1 and TRBJ2-3; TRBD1 agrees at 7 bases. The CDR3 totals 13 residues. V lost 6 bases to trimming and J lost 0 bases; unmatched junction nucleotides: 3. Germline CDR1 reads SQVTM; CDR2 reads ANQGSEA. Written as DNA, the CDR3 is TGCAGCGTCGCGACAGGGAGCACAGATACGCAGTATTTT. Its protein is CSVATGSTDTQYF.

This rearrangement joins TRBV6-6 to TRBJ2-7, with D perhaps matching TRBD1 or TRBD2 (5 bases each). V was trimmed by 5 bases and J by 2 bases, leaving 10 bases between them. The CDR3 runs 13 residues. Germline CDR1 reads MNHNY; CDR2 reads SVGAGI (reference sequence). The CDR3 reads CASSGGATYEQYF. CDR3 DNA sequence: TGTGCCAGCAGTGGGGGTGCCACCTACGAGCAGTACTTC.

The chain carries TRBV28 and TRBJ2-7, with 9 bases lining up with TRBD1. Germline trimming cut 5 bases from V and 4 bases from J; bases unmatched to any gene: 6. Germline CDR1 MDHEN, CDR2 SYDVKM. CDR3 length equals 14 residues. The CDR3 loop reads CASSRQGDGYEQYF. CDR3 nucleotide sequence: TGTGCCAGCAGTCGACAGGGGGATGGGTACGAGCAGTACTTC.

Only one count was recorded for this clone. This chain joins TRBV28 and TRBJ1-5, with 10 bases that match TRBD1. The V segment lost 6 bases and the J segment 6 bases; nucleotides outside the gene matches: 8. Germline V lookup: CDR1 MDHEN, CDR2 SYDVKM. The CDR3 spans 15 residues. The CDR3 is CASRNRDRGSQPQHF. The CDR3 nucleotides read TGTGCCAGCAGAAACCGGGACAGGGGTAGTCAGCCCCAGCATTTT. Looking up the rest from reference TRBV28 and TRBJ1-5 gives the full variable domain: DVKVTQSSRYLVKRTGEKVFLECVQDMDHENMFWYRQDPGLGLRLIYFSYDVKMKEKGDIPEGYSVSREKKERFSLILESASTNQTSMYLCASRNRDRGSQPQHFGDGTRLSIL.

The chain carries TRBV5-1 and TRBJ1-6, with TRBD1 matching over 7 bases. Trimming removed 4 bases from V and 7 bases from J; junction bases left unmatched: 5. CDR1 and CDR2 from the germline V gene are SGHRS and YFSETQ. CDR3 size: 14 residues. This CDR3 reads CASSRNRGNSPLHF. The CDR3 nucleotides read TGCGCCAGCAGCAGAAACAGGGGAAATTCACCCCTCCACTTT.

V gene TRBV2 combines with J gene TRBJ1-5; tentative D call: TRBD1 (5 bases). V lost 3 bases, J lost 4 bases, and 13 bases lay in between. The germline V gene has CDR1 SNHLY and CDR2 FYNNEI. CDR3 size: 15 residues. For the CDR3, the DNA is TGTGCCAGCAGTGATCTACCGGGGGGAAATCAGCCCCAGCATTTT. Its protein product is CASSDLPGGNQPQHF.